Included here is one T cell receptor beta chain sequence, with context. The antigen is unknown. The sample comes from a study of identical twins. TCRdb re-called the 5' RACE reads through MiXCR, storing one row per CDR3 protein. The data hold 600,000 to 800,000 distinct CDR3 sequences, with around 21% observed a single time. V dropped 10 bases and J dropped 1 base, with 4 bases sitting between them. From germline, CDR1 is MNHNY and CDR2 SVGAGI (reference sequence). CDR3 size: 10 residues. Study results and caveats: Researchers caution that invariant MAIT and iNKT cells could partly confound zero-insertion analyses. Researchers reported weaker excess twin sharing in beta out-of-frame sequences. Twin sharing of out-of-frame TCR alpha was underestimated by models in monozygotic pairs.

Separately, the same data were catalogued under a study of T cells expressing NK-cell markers. As reported in that work: Anti-gamma-delta TCR antibody use in several experiments restricted sorting to alpha-beta TCR T cells.

Sequencing input: PBMCs. This clonotype originated in a woman under 30 in good health. The chain employs TRBV6-6 and TRBJ1-2, with unresolved D. The CDR3 is CATRNYGYTF. CDR3 bases: TGTGCCACGCGTAACTATGGCTACACCTTC.